Presented here are 14 T cell receptor beta chains from one specimen sequenced in a study of T cell responses to AZD1222 COVID-19 vaccine. Only in-frame clones appear in the TCRdb table, and some are missing; sequencing was by immunoSEQ multiplex PCR. The table shows some 150,000 clones, with more than 70% occurring only once. The source material was peripheral blood, sampled on day 0 of AZD1222 vaccination. Receptor source: an adult in good health.

This chain connects TRBV24-1 to TRBJ2-1; D uncertain. V gave up 4 bases and J gave up 5 bases, with 14 bases separating them. Germline CDR1 is KGHDR and CDR2 is SFDVKD. The CDR3 spans 15 residues. The CDR3 nucleotides are TGTGCCACCAGTGACCCCATGTTAGACCACAATGAGCAGTTCTTC. Translation gives CATSDPMLDHNEQFF.

V gene TRBV25-1 combines with J gene TRBJ1-1; D not resolved. Germline CDR1 MGHDK, CDR2 SYGVNS. Trimming removed 3 bases at V and 1 base at J, with 9 bases between. The CDR3 runs 14 residues. The CDR3 sequence is CASSEHSRNTEAFF. As DNA, the CDR3 is TGTGCCAGCAGTGAGCATTCCCGGAACACTGAAGCTTTCTTT.

This chain joins TRBV29-1 and TRBJ2-2; 7 nucleotides match TRBD2. From germline, CDR1 is SQVTM and CDR2 ANQGSEA. The CDR3 totals 15 residues. Trimming cost V 0 bases and J 7 bases; bases outside gene matches: 8. The CDR3 loop is CSVEDLAGANGELFF. The CDR3 coding sequence is TGCAGCGTTGAAGATCTCGCGGGAGCAAACGGGGAGCTGTTTTTT.

This chain links TRBV18 with TRBJ1-3; a weak D match, TRBD1 (6 bases). Between the trimmed V and J ends, which lost 3 bases and 4 bases, there was a span of 13 bases. The CDR3 is 15 residues long. The V gene's germline CDR1 is KGHSH and CDR2 LQKENI. CDR3 region: CASSPVGHSGNTIYF. The CDR3 DNA reads TGTGCCAGCTCACCCGTGGGACATTCGGGAAACACCATATATTTT.

The chain has TRBV6-5 and TRBJ1-1, with 9 bases that match TRBD1. The CDR3 extends over 14 amino acids. The V gene end was trimmed by 6 bases and the J gene end by 1 base; junction bases not matched to a gene: 3. The germline V gene encodes CDR1 MNHEY and CDR2 SVGAGI. CDR3 sequence reads: CASRPGQGNTEAFF. Written as DNA, the CDR3 is TGTGCCAGCAGACCGGGACAGGGGAACACTGAAGCTTTCTTT.

This clone was seen a single time. The genes are TRBV18 and TRBJ1-6; no definite D call. Trimming cost V 4 bases and J 0 bases, with 10 bases left between them. This CDR3 is built from 16 residues. The germline V gene encodes CDR1 KGHSH and CDR2 LQKENI. The CDR3 region is CASSRPGSSYNSPLHF. CDR3 bases: TGTGCCAGCTCACGGCCAGGAAGCTCCTATAATTCACCCCTCCACTTT.

The chain carries TRBV6-2 or TRBV6-3 and TRBJ2-7; possibly TRBD2 for D (6 bases). Trimming left V 0 bases short and J 3 bases short, with 12 bases between. The CDR3 is made up of 15 amino acids. Germline assignment: CDR1 MNHEY and CDR2 SVGEGT. In DNA, the CDR3 is TGTGCCAGCAGTTACTCGCCCGGACTACACTACGAGCAGTACTTC. It encodes CASSYSPGLHYEQYF.

This clone has only a few counts. The V gene is TRBV7-9, the J gene TRBJ2-3; possible D gene TRBD1, 6 bases. Germline V gene lookup returns CDR1 SEHNR and CDR2 FQNEAQ (reference sequence). The CDR3 totals 14 residues. V was trimmed by 5 bases and J by 2 bases, leaving 11 bases between them. CDR3 nucleotides: TGTGCCAGCAGCCCGGACAGCTTCACAGATACGCAGTATTTT. This sequence encodes CASSPDSFTDTQYF.

The genes are TRBV30 and TRBJ2-2; weak D call: TRBD2 (5 bases). CDR1 is GTSNPN and CDR2 is SVGIG in the germline V gene (reference sequence). The length of the CDR3 is 12 residues. Trimming took off 4 bases at V and 6 bases at J, with 9 bases between the two ends. The CDR3 DNA follows: TGTGCCTGGAATCGGGGTCCCGGGGAGCTGTTTTTT. Encoded protein: CAWNRGPGELFF.

V and J are TRBV19 and TRBJ2-7; TRBD1 aligns across 10 bases. CDR3 size: 16 residues. Trimming removed 6 bases from V and 5 bases from J; junction bases left unmatched: 13. The germline gives CDR1 LNHDA, CDR2 SQIVND (reference sequence). The CDR3 reads CASSILPGQGRNEQYF. The CDR3 DNA reads TGTGCCAGTAGCATCCTTCCGGGACAGGGGAGGAACGAGCAGTACTTC.

The chain combines TRBV5-1 with TRBJ1-1, with a possible D match to TRBD1 (5 bases). Germline V gene sequence: CDR1 SGHRS, CDR2 YFSETQ. The CDR3 has 15 amino acids. Trimming removed 3 bases from V and 0 bases from J, with 12 bases in between. The CDR3 sequence is CASSSAGTMNTEAFF. CDR3 sequence (DNA): TGCGCCAGCAGCTCGGCAGGGACCATGAACACTGAAGCTTTCTTT.

This chain connects TRBV30 to TRBJ1-2; D call uncertain. V was clipped by 2 bases and J by 6 bases, with 7 bases between them. Germline assignment: CDR1 GTSNPN and CDR2 SVGIG (reference sequence). The CDR3 spans 11 residues. CDR3: CAWSLGNGYTF. The CDR3 bases are TGTGCCTGGAGTTTGGGAAATGGCTACACCTTC.

The chain joins TRBV7-9 to TRBJ2-2; 14 bases line up with TRBD2. Germline loops: CDR1 SEHNR, CDR2 FQNEAQ (reference sequence). CDR3 length: 18 amino acids. Unmatched junction bases numbered 12, after V lost 6 bases and J lost 6 bases. The CDR3 DNA reads as TGTGCCAGCAGGCGTCCGGGACTAGCGGGAGTTAGGTCCGGGGAGCTGTTTTTT. Its protein is CASRRPGLAGVRSGELFF. Full variable domain (remainder filled in from reference TRBV7-9 and TRBJ2-2): DTGVSQNPRHKITKRGQNVTFRCDPISEHNRLYWYRQTLGQGPEFLTYFQNEAQLEKSRLLSDRFSAERPKGSFSTLEIQRTEQGDSAMYLCASRRPGLAGVRSGELFFGEGSRLTVL.

This clone was counted once. The chain is built from TRBV4-1 and TRBJ2-3, with TRBD2 matching 8 bases. J was trimmed by 0 bases and V by 2 bases; bases with no gene match: 10. The length of the CDR3 is 18 residues. CDR1 is MGHRA, CDR2 YSYEKL, per germline. The CDR3: CASSQKVSGTLSTDTQYF. CDR3 sequence (DNA): TGCGCCAGCAGCCAAAAGGTTAGCGGGACTCTAAGCACAGATACGCAGTATTTT.